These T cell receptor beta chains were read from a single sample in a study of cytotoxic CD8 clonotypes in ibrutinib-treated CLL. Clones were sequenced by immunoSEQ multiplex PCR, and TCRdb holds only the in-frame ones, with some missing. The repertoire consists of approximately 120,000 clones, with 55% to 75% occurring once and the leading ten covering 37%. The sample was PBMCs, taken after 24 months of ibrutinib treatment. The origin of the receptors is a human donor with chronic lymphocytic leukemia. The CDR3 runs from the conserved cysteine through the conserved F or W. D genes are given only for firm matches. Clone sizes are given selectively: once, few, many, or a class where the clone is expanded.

CASSTRETQYF	TGTGCCAGCAGTACCCGGGAAACGCAGTATTTT	TRBV6-1	11	few	TRBJ2-3	-
CASSILGGLNTEAFF	TGTGCCAGTAGTATTCTCGGGGGTCTGAACACTGAAGCTTTCTTT	TRBV19	15	-	TRBJ1-1	-
CASSLELDPGETQYF	TGCGCCAGCAGCTTGGAATTAGACCCAGGGGAGACCCAGTACTTC	TRBV5-1	15	-	TRBJ2-5	-
CAWSGTGGRTDTQYF	TGTGCCTGGAGTGGAACAGGCGGACGCACAGATACGCAGTATTTT	TRBV30	15	-	TRBJ2-3	-
CASSLDRDTGELFF	TGCGCCAGCAGCTTGGACAGGGATACCGGGGAGCTGTTTTTT	TRBV5-1	14	-	TRBJ2-2	-
CASSPGQYGYTF	TGTGCCAGCAGCCCTGGACAGTATGGCTACACCTTC	TRBV28	12	-	TRBJ1-2	-
CASSLEVTGGSPLHF	TGTGCCAGCAGCTTAGAGGTGACAGGAGGTTCACCCCTCCACTTT	TRBV11-3	15	few	TRBJ1-6	-
CASSAGLEKTQYF	TGTGCCAGTAGTGCCGGACTAGAAAAGACCCAGTACTTC	TRBV19	13	-	TRBJ2-5	TRBD2
CASSRGTGAGNTIYF	TGCGCCAGCAGCCGGGGAACAGGGGCTGGAAACACCATATATTTT	TRBV5-1	15	few	TRBJ1-3	TRBD1
CSAQRAGLQFF	TGCAGTGCTCAACGGGCGGGTCTGCAGTTCTTC	TRBV20-1	11	once	TRBJ2-1	-
CASSAMGETQYF	TGCGCCAGCAGCGCTATGGGGGAGACCCAGTACTTC	TRBV5-1	12	-	TRBJ2-5	-
CASSPMKGSEAFF	TGTGCCAGCAGCCCGATGAAAGGTTCTGAAGCTTTCTTT	TRBV11-1	13	-	TRBJ1-1	-
CASSFRGRDSQYF	TGTGCCAGCAGCTTTAGGGGCCGAGACTCCCAGTACTTC	TRBV11-2	13	few	TRBJ2-5	-
CASSLQRGNEQFF	TGCGCCAGCAGCTTGCAGCGGGGGAATGAGCAGTTCTTC	TRBV5-1	13	-	TRBJ2-1	TRBD2
CASIRGDQETQYF	TGTGCCAGCATCCGGGGGGACCAAGAGACCCAGTACTTC	TRBV7-3	13	-	TRBJ2-5	TRBD2
CAWSRVAGTDTQYF	TGTGCCTGGAGTAGAGTTGCGGGCACAGATACGCAGTATTTT	TRBV30	14	-	TRBJ2-3	-
CASSVLSGSTDTQYF	TGTGCCAGCAGCGTATTATCAGGCTCCACAGATACGCAGTATTTT	TRBV9	15	-	TRBJ2-3	-
CASSPRDLKLAEAFF	TGTGCCAGCTCACCTCGCGACCTTAAACTGGCTGAAGCTTTCTTT	TRBV18	15	-	TRBJ1-1	-
CASSFQGNQETQYF	TGTGCCAGTAGTTTCCAGGGAAACCAAGAGACCCAGTACTTC	TRBV19	14	-	TRBJ2-5	-
CASSETLGGIGYTF	TGTGCCAGCAGTGAAACTTTAGGGGGCATTGGCTACACCTTC	TRBV6-1	14	-	TRBJ1-2	TRBD1
CASSPGGAGGPRHAF	TGTGCCAGCAGCCCAGGGGGTGCGGGGGGACCACGGCATGCCTTC	TRBV7-9	15	large	TRBJ2-7	-
CAISEATGNYGYTF	TGTGCCATCAGTGAGGCGACAGGGAACTATGGCTACACCTTC	TRBV10-3	14	-	TRBJ1-2	TRBD1
CASSRITSGAYNEQFF	TGTGCCAGCAGCCGGATTACTAGCGGGGCCTACAATGAGCAGTTCTTC	TRBV4-2	16	-	TRBJ2-1	TRBD2
CSVFRTGGGDEQFF	TGCAGCGTCTTCCGGACAGGGGGCGGCGATGAGCAGTTCTTC	TRBV29-1	14	-	TRBJ2-1	TRBD1
CASSLQGSVQPQHF	TGTGCCAGCAGCTTACAGGGGTCCGTTCAGCCCCAGCATTTT	TRBV5-4	14	-	TRBJ1-5	TRBD1
CSGGGEGSGNTIYF	TGCAGCGGGGGGGGCGAGGGCTCTGGAAACACCATATATTTT	TRBV29-1	14	-	TRBJ1-3	-
CASKTGTGGTEAFF	TGTGCCAGCAAAACCGGGACAGGGGGAACTGAAGCTTTCTTT	TRBV27	14	-	TRBJ1-1	TRBD1
CAWSRDSARWEQFF	TGTGCCTGGAGTAGGGACAGCGCTAGATGGGAGCAGTTCTTC	TRBV30	14	-	TRBJ2-1	TRBD1
CAWSVGSSGGGEQFF	TGTGCCTGGAGTGTAGGGTCTAGCGGGGGGGGTGAGCAGTTCTTC	TRBV30	15	-	TRBJ2-1	TRBD2
CASLEGGGVYNEQFF	TGTGCCAGCCTGGAGGGCGGGGGAGTTTACAATGAGCAGTTCTTC	TRBV5-6	15	-	TRBJ2-1	TRBD2
CSAARALTIADNEQFF	TGCAGCGCTGCGCGGGCTTTAACGATAGCCGACAATGAGCAGTTCTTC	TRBV29-1	16	many	TRBJ2-1	-
CASSLDSNRGNTIYF	TGTGCCAGCAGCTTAGATAGCAATCGAGGAAACACCATATATTTT	TRBV7-6	15	-	TRBJ1-3	-
CSVGQGASGTEAFF	TGCAGCGTGGGACAGGGGGCTTCGGGCACTGAAGCTTTCTTT	TRBV29-1	14	once	TRBJ1-1	TRBD1
CASSQRLTDTQYF	TGCGCCAGCAGCCAACGGTTGACAGATACGCAGTATTTT	TRBV4-3	13	-	TRBJ2-3	-
CATTTSGAFLTGELFF	TGTGCCACTACGACTAGCGGGGCATTCCTCACCGGGGAGCTGTTTTTT	TRBV27	16	-	TRBJ2-2	TRBD2
CASGPSRGMGSPLHF	TGTGCCAGCGGACCTTCAAGGGGGATGGGGTCACCCCTCCACTTT	TRBV27	15	-	TRBJ1-6	-
CASSPTPGTSQPQHF	TGTGCCAGCAGCCCTACCCCCGGGACCTCCCAGCCCCAGCATTTT	TRBV5-4	15	-	TRBJ1-5	-
CASSYSGLAGDEQYF	TGTGCCAGCAGCTATTCGGGACTAGCGGGGGACGAGCAGTACTTC	TRBV7-2	15	once	TRBJ2-7	TRBD2
CASSLRTGTSAVEQYF	TGTGCCAGCAGCTTACGTACCGGGACTAGCGCCGTGGAGCAGTACTTC	TRBV11-3	16	few	TRBJ2-7	TRBD2
CASSLLPGLAGGNEQFF	TGTGCCAGCAGCTTGTTACCGGGACTAGCGGGGGGCAATGAGCAGTTCTTC	TRBV11-3	17	-	TRBJ2-1	TRBD2
CASSAQQGVQPQHF	TGCGCCAGCAGCGCCCAACAGGGGGTTCAGCCCCAGCATTTT	TRBV4-1	14	few	TRBJ1-5	TRBD1
CASSSTGIGNTIYF	TGTGCCAGCAGCTCTACAGGGATCGGAAACACCATATATTTT	TRBV11-3	14	few	TRBJ1-3	-
CASSVWVGTGLQETQYF	TGTGCCAGCAGCGTTTGGGTAGGGACAGGGTTGCAAGAGACCCAGTACTTC	TRBV7-9	17	-	TRBJ2-5	TRBD1
CASSIGGGYEQYF	TGTGCCAGTAGTATAGGTGGTGGCTACGAGCAGTACTTC	TRBV19	13	-	TRBJ2-7	-
CGQVVRNEQFF	TGCGGGCAGGTGGTTCGGAATGAGCAGTTCTTC	TRBV20-1	11	-	TRBJ2-1	-
CSAGQGAIDTEAFF	TGCAGCGCGGGGCAAGGGGCGATCGACACTGAAGCTTTCTTT	TRBV29-1	14	-	TRBJ1-1	-
CSVIGQATYEQYF	TGCAGCGTTATTGGACAGGCAACCTACGAGCAGTACTTC	TRBV29-1	13	-	TRBJ2-7	TRBD1
CAWGIQGVGKLFF	TGTGCCTGGGGAATACAGGGTGTGGGAAAACTGTTTTTT	TRBV30	13	-	TRBJ1-4	-
CASSFTGTSGGEQFF	TGCGCCAGCAGCTTCACCGGGACTAGCGGGGGTGAGCAGTTCTTC	TRBV5-1	15	-	TRBJ2-1	TRBD2
CASSGRDRGRTEQYF	TGTGCCAGTAGTGGCCGGGACAGGGGGCGCACAGAGCAGTACTTC	TRBV19	15	-	TRBJ2-7	TRBD1
CASSLSATYEQYF	TGTGCCAGCAGTTTATCAGCAACCTACGAGCAGTACTTC	TRBV27	13	few	TRBJ2-7	-
CASSQVPGYEQYF	TGCGCCAGCAGCCAAGTTCCTGGGTACGAGCAGTACTTC	TRBV4-3	13	few	TRBJ2-7	-
CASSPAETQYF	TGTGCCAGCAGCCCGGCGGAGACCCAGTACTTC	TRBV7-2	11	-	TRBJ2-5	-
CASRVGNTIYF	TGTGCCAGCAGGGTGGGAAACACCATATATTTT	TRBV25-1	11	-	TRBJ1-3	-